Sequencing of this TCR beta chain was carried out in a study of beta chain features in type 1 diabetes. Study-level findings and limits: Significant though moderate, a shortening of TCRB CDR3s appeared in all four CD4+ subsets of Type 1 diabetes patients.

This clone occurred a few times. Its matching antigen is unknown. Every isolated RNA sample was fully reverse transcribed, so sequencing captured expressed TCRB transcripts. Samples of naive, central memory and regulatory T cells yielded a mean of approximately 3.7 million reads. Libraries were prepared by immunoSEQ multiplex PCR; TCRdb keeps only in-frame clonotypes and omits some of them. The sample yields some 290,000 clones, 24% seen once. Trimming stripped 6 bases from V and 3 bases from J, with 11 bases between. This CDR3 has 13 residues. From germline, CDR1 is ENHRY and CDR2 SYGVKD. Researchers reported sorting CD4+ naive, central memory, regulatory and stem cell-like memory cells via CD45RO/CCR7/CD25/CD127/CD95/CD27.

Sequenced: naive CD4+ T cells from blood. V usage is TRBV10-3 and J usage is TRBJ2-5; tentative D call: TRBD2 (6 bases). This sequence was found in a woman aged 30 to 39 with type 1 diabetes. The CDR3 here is CAIRTGLEETQYF. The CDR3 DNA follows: TGTGCCATCAGAACGGGACTGGAAGAGACCCAGTACTTC.